Listed here are 9 T cell receptor beta chains from one sample, sequenced in a study of graft-versus-host responses after intestinal transplantation. Assay: immunoSEQ multiplex PCR; the TCRdb copy retains only in-frame clones and omits some. Among about 22,000 clones, just over 75% were seen once, and the ten largest hold under 4%. Lamina propria and intraepithelial lymphocytes were released by processing graft tissue. The specimen was ileum tissue, collected 12 days after intestinal transplant. These receptors were collected from a human patient who received an intestinal transplant, so some T cells may come from the graft donor.

This clone was observed a few times. This chain uses TRBV18 with TRBJ2-3; 7 bases fit TRBD2. Germline CDR1 is KGHSH and CDR2 is LQKENI. The CDR3 spans 13 residues. The V and J ends lost 2 bases and 9 bases, in that order; junction bases with no gene match: 5. CDR3: CASSPNRDYTQYF. In nucleotides, the CDR3 is TGTGCCAGCTCACCAAACCGGGACTACACGCAGTATTTT.

The V gene is TRBV27, the J gene TRBJ2-1; TRBD1 is a possible D gene (5 bases). Germline V lookup: CDR1 MNHEY, CDR2 SMNVEV (reference sequence). Between the trimmed V and J ends, which lost 9 bases and 7 bases, there was a span of 13 bases. The CDR3 totals 12 residues. In DNA form, the CDR3 reads TGTGCCAGTTGGCAGGGAATTAATGAGCAGTTCTTC. This translates into CASWQGINEQFF.

J is TRBJ2-1 and V is TRBV6-5, with D hard to call. The length of the CDR3 is 12 residues. V lost 5 bases, J lost 9 bases, and 11 bases lay in between. Germline CDR1 is MNHEY and CDR2 is SVGAGI. The CDR3 spells CASSEKVGEQFF. CDR3 DNA sequence: TGTGCCAGCAGTGAAAAAGTCGGTGAGCAGTTCTTC.

The chain carries TRBV16 and TRBJ1-1, with 8 bases matching TRBD1. CDR1 and CDR2 from the germline V gene are KGHSY and FQNENV. This CDR3 contains 14 residues. V trimming: 4 bases; J trimming: 0 bases; junction bases outside the gene matches: 1. The CDR3 region has the DNA TGTGCCAGCAGCCGACAGGGGTTGAACACTGAAGCTTTCTTT. Its translation: CASSRQGLNTEAFF.

The chain is built from TRBV21-1 and TRBJ1-1; the table gives TRBD1 as D, unverified against the DNA. TRBV21-1 is reported as a pseudogene. The CDR3 loop spans 17 amino acids. As DNA, the CDR3 is TGTGCCACCGCCCCTGGATGCGTGACAGGGGGGTTTACTGAAGCTTTCTTT. Encoded protein: CATAPGCVTGGFTEAFF.

Worth noting for this clone: The junction shows a germline mismatch at one end, possibly a read error. The chain employs TRBV4-1 and TRBJ1-5; TRBD1 is a possible D gene (6 bases). The CDR3 spans 15 residues. CDR1 and CDR2 from the germline V gene are MGHRA and YSYEKL. The CDR3 is CASSQGTYSNQPQHF. CDR3 in DNA: TGTGCCAGCAGCCAAGGGACATATAGCAATCAGCCCCAGCATTTT.

The rearrangement links TRBV6-6 to TRBJ2-7; D might be TRBD1 (8 bases). This CDR3 spans 14 amino acids. The V and J ends lost 8 bases and 3 bases respectively, with 17 bases between them. Germline lookup yields CDR1 MNHNY and CDR2 SVGAGI (reference sequence). The DNA for the CDR3 is TGTGCCAGCGCAACAGGGGGGGGGAACTACGAGCAGTACTTC. It encodes CASATGGGNYEQYF.

This chain links TRBV19 with TRBJ1-2; D gene ambiguous. This CDR3 contains 16 residues. Trimming took off 7 bases at V and 4 bases at J, with 22 bases between the two ends. Germline CDR1 and CDR2: LNHDA and SQIVND (reference sequence). In DNA form, the CDR3 reads TGTGCCAGTAACCCCGCGGTCCGGCAGCTAATCTATGGCTACACCTTC. Translated, it gives CASNPAVRQLIYGYTF.

The J gene is TRBJ2-3, the V gene TRBV5-1, with TRBD2 identical over 9 bases. V lost 2 bases and J lost 1; bases outside the gene matches: 5. The CDR3 has 16 residues. Germline CDR1 reads SGHRS; CDR2 reads YFSETQ. As DNA, the CDR3 is TGCGCCAGCAGCTTCGGAGTAGCGGGGGGCACAGATACGCAGTATTTT. Protein sequence: CASSFGVAGGTDTQYF.